The 29 T cell receptor beta chains in this list originate from one sample, sequenced in a study of control samples from healthy donors and cancer patients. Produced via immunoSEQ multiplex PCR; TCRdb's table is partial and in-frame only. The sample includes around 93,000 clones, just under 95% of them seen just once. Sequenced sample: blood. These receptors were obtained from a human donor in good health. The donor label of this sample is uncertain.

The V gene is TRBV29-1, the J gene TRBJ1-1; TRBD1 aligns across 7 bases. J was trimmed by 5 bases and V by 6 bases; bases with no gene match: 9. Looked up from germline, CDR1 is SQVTM and CDR2 is ANQGSEA. The CDR3 is 13 amino acids. DNA for the CDR3: TGCAGCGTCAATGAGGGGGCTTGGACTGAAGCTTTCTTT. Amino acid sequence: CSVNEGAWTEAFF. Full variable domain (outside the CDR3, taken from reference TRBV29-1 and TRBJ1-1): SAVISQKPSRDICQRGTSLTIQCQVDSQVTMMFWYRQQPGQSLTLIATANQGSEATYESGFVIDKFPISRPNLTFSTLTVSNMSPEDSSIYLCSVNEGAWTEAFFGQGTRLTVV.

The gene calls are TRBV5-8 and TRBJ1-6; 7 bases are shared with TRBD1. CDR1 is SGHTS, CDR2 YDEGEE, per germline. The CDR3 is 15 residues long. V shed 0 bases, J shed 9 bases, and the junction held 6 bases outside the gene matches. CDR3 amino acids: CASSLGRQGASPLHF. CDR3 sequence (DNA): TGTGCCAGCAGCTTGGGGCGACAGGGAGCTTCACCCCTCCACTTT.

CDR3: CASSRTVNANYGYTF. CDR3 DNA: TGTGCCAGCAGCAGGACAGTCAATGCTAACTATGGCTACACCTTC. The chain joins TRBV6-5 to TRBJ1-2; weak D call: TRBD1 (6 bases). The germline V and J ends were trimmed by 6 bases and 0 bases, with 14 bases remaining between them. Germline assignment: CDR1 MNHEY and CDR2 SVGAGI. This CDR3 is 15 amino acids long.

CDR3 region: CASSLDQTLHTEAFF. The CDR3 region has the DNA TGTGCCAGCAGCTTAGACCAGACCTTACACACTGAAGCTTTCTTT. The chain carries TRBV11-2 and TRBJ1-1; D not resolved. Germline V lookup: CDR1 SGHAT, CDR2 FQNNGV. This CDR3 has 15 residues. Trimming removed 0 bases from V and 3 bases from J, with 11 bases in between.

Only a few counts were recorded for this clone. CDR3 amino acids: CASSLAGEQFF. The CDR3 DNA reads TGTGCCAGCAGCTTAGCAGGGGAGCAGTTCTTC. This sequence joins TRBV7-3 and TRBJ2-1; possibly TRBD1 for D (5 bases). Germline CDR1 is SGHTA and CDR2 is FQGTGA. Trimming took off 2 bases at V and 10 bases at J, with 6 bases between the two ends. There are 11 residues in the CDR3.

This clone appeared once. The CDR3 coding sequence is TGCAGCGTTTACAGGAACACTGAAGCTTTCTTT. It codes for CSVYRNTEAFF. V usage is TRBV29-1 and J usage is TRBJ1-1; D call uncertain. V was pared by 5 bases and J by 1 base, with 5 bases between. This CDR3 is 11 amino acids long. Per germline, CDR1 SQVTM and CDR2 ANQGSEA.

The chain combines TRBV30 with TRBJ2-3, with 9 bases aligning to TRBD1. This CDR3 spans 15 amino acids. V trimming: 5 bases; J trimming: 0 bases; junction bases outside the gene matches: 6. CDR1 and CDR2 (germline): GTSNPN, SVGIG (reference sequence). DNA of the CDR3: TGTGCCTGGGGGACAGGGTCTACTAGCACAGATACGCAGTATTTT. Its translation: CAWGTGSTSTDTQYF.

The chain carries TRBV5-1 and TRBJ1-1; weak D call: TRBD1 (5 bases). Trimming took 3 bases from V and 5 from J, leaving 11 bases between them. CDR1 and CDR2 (germline): SGHRS, YFSETQ. The CDR3 extends over 13 amino acids. CDR3 sequence reads: CASSSGVRTEAFF. The CDR3 DNA follows: TGCGCCAGCAGCTCGGGGGTGAGAACTGAAGCTTTCTTT.

This chain connects TRBV27 to TRBJ1-5, with a tentative D call TRBD1 (5 bases). Germline CDR1 is MNHEY and CDR2 is SMNVEV (reference sequence). V lost 2 bases to trimming and J lost 7 bases, with 12 bases between them. CDR3 length equals 14 residues. The CDR3 region has the DNA TGTGCCAGCAGTTTAACAGACGGGGGGCAGCCCCAGCATTTT. It specifies CASSLTDGGQPQHF.

The rearrangement links TRBV2 to TRBJ1-1; 8 bases map to TRBD1. The CDR3 loop spans 15 amino acids. V shed 9 bases and J 0 bases; nucleotides not matched to a gene: 9. The germline CDR1 and CDR2 sequences are SNHLY and FYNNEI. CDR3 DNA sequence: TGTGCCAGACCCGGGGCAGGGGGCGTGAACACTGAAGCTTTCTTT. Its protein is CARPGAGGVNTEAFF.

This sequence joins TRBV4-1 and TRBJ1-2; perhaps TRBD1 as D (5 bases). This CDR3 is 17 amino acids long. With 4 bases removed from V and 3 bases from J, the gap between germline ends came to 21 bases. The germline V gene encodes CDR1 MGHRA and CDR2 YSYEKL. In DNA, the CDR3 is TGCGCCAGCAGCCGGGACTTACTGGGATCGGGTGACTATGGCTACACCTTC. It encodes CASSRDLLGSGDYGYTF.

As DNA, the CDR3 is TGTGCCAGCAGTGAATCAGGGCAGTATCAGCCCCAGCATTTT. It is translated as CASSESGQYQPQHF. The chain has TRBV25-1 and TRBJ1-5, with D perhaps TRBD1 (5 bases). The CDR3 totals 14 residues. With 1 base removed from V and 5 bases from J, the gap between germline ends came to 9 bases. Germline V lookup: CDR1 MGHDK, CDR2 SYGVNS.

Only one count was recorded for this clone. The V gene is TRBV5-1, the J gene TRBJ1-2; 7 nucleotides agree with TRBD1. Germline assignment: CDR1 SGHRS and CDR2 YFSETQ. The junction had 3 bases not matched to a gene; V was cut back by 0 bases and J by 4 bases. The CDR3 consists of 14 residues. The CDR3 region has the DNA TGCGCCAGCAGCTTGGGGGGACAGAGCTATGGCTACACCTTC. As protein: CASSLGGQSYGYTF.

This chain connects TRBV5-8 to TRBJ2-7; no firm D call. Germline V gene data show CDR1 as SGHTS and CDR2 as YDEGEE. The length of the CDR3 is 13 residues. V gave up 0 bases and J gave up 3 bases, with 7 bases separating them. The CDR3 DNA sequence: TGTGCCAGCAGCTTGGGGCACAGCTACGAGCAGTACTTC. It yields the protein CASSLGHSYEQYF.

The gene calls are TRBV27 and TRBJ1-5, with unresolved D. This CDR3 is 15 amino acids long. Between the trimmed V and J ends, which lost 2 bases and 7 bases, there was a span of 15 bases. Per the germline V gene, CDR1 is MNHEY and CDR2 is SMNVEV (reference sequence). For the CDR3, the DNA is TGTGCCAGCAGTTTAAGGCCCCCGAGTCGGCAGCCCCAGCATTTT. It translates to CASSLRPPSRQPQHF.

The chain has TRBV21-1 and TRBJ1-5. TRBV21-1 is classified as a pseudogene. The CDR3 runs 16 residues. The CDR3 is CASSKDKGTVDQPQHF. In DNA, the CDR3 is TGTGCCAGCAGCAAAGATAAAGGGACGGTGGATCAGCCCCAGCATTTT.

This sequence joins TRBV5-1 and TRBJ2-3, with 9 bases aligning to TRBD1. This CDR3 is built from 14 residues. CDR1 is SGHRS and CDR2 is YFSETQ in the germline V gene. V lost 5 bases and J lost 1; bases outside the gene matches: 2. CDR3 sequence: CASRQGAGTDTQYF. The CDR3 DNA reads as TGCGCCAGCAGACAGGGGGCAGGCACAGATACGCAGTATTTT. Variable domain in full (rest from reference TRBV5-1 and TRBJ2-3): KAGVTQTPRYLIKTRGQQVTLSCSPISGHRSVSWYQQTPGQGLQFLFEYFSETQRNKGNFPGRFSGRQFSNSRSEMNVSTLELGDSALYLCASRQGAGTDTQYFGPGTRLTVL.

This clone was counted only a few times. The chain recombines TRBV7-9 with TRBJ1-6; 10 nucleotides line up with TRBD1. Germline V gene sequence: CDR1 SEHNR, CDR2 FQNEAQ (reference sequence). This CDR3 spans 14 amino acids. With V trimmed by 5 bases and J by 9 bases, 4 bases remained unmatched. CDR3 nucleotide sequence: TGTGCCAGCAGCACCGGGACAGGGGCTTCACCCCTCCACTTT. Protein product: CASSTGTGASPLHF.

The chain uses TRBV14 and TRBJ2-7; D is uncertain. The V end was cut by 4 bases, the J end by 2 bases, with 18 bases between. Germline CDR1 is SGHDN and CDR2 is FVKESK. This CDR3 comprises 16 residues. The chain's CDR3 is CASSLLDGTVPYEQYF. The CDR3 coding sequence is TGTGCCAGCAGCCTACTTGACGGAACCGTCCCCTACGAGCAGTACTTC.

This rearrangement joins TRBV3-1 (or the pseudogene TRBV3-2) to TRBJ1-6; 9 bases map to TRBD1. The CDR3 has 16 amino acids. The trim removed 1 base at V and 10 bases at J, leaving 8 bases unmatched. CDR1 is LGHDT, CDR2 YNNKEL, per germline (reference sequence). DNA of the CDR3: TGTGCCAGCAGCCAAGGAGGGACAGGGCTCGGCTCACCCCTCCACTTT. It yields the protein CASSQGGTGLGSPLHF.

The chain employs TRBV12-3 or TRBV12-4 and TRBJ2-2; tentatively, D is TRBD2 (6 bases). Trimming shortened V by 4 bases and J by 6 bases, and 6 bases separated the two germline ends. This CDR3 is built from 12 residues. CDR3 protein: CASSWGAGELFF. CDR3 DNA: TGTGCCAGCAGTTGGGGGGCCGGGGAGCTGTTTTTT.

The gene calls are TRBV11-1 and TRBJ1-1; D possibly corresponds to TRBD1 (6 bases). With 5 bases removed from V and 4 bases from J, the gap between germline ends came to 17 bases. Germline V lookup: CDR1 SGHAT, CDR2 FQDESV (reference sequence). The CDR3 is made up of 15 amino acids. The CDR3 reads CASSRSTGGGTEAFF. The CDR3 coding sequence is TGTGCCAGCAGCCGATCGACAGGAGGCGGCACTGAAGCTTTCTTT.

The chain links TRBV11-2 to TRBJ2-5; 10 positions match TRBD1. The J segment lost 3 bases and the V segment lost 1 base, leaving 8 bases of the junction unmatched. Germline V CDR1 and CDR2: SGHAT, FQNNGV. The CDR3 runs 17 residues. CDR3 protein: CASSLGDRGIRKETQYF. CDR3 DNA: TGTGCCAGCAGCTTAGGGGACAGGGGAATCCGTAAAGAGACCCAGTACTTC.

The CDR3 DNA reads TGTGCCAGCAGCCACAGGGGGGTGAATTCACCCCTCCACTTT. Encoded protein: CASSHRGVNSPLHF. The rearrangement uses TRBV3-1 (or the pseudogene TRBV3-2) and TRBJ1-6, with 7 positions matching TRBD1. Germline V lookup: CDR1 LGHDT, CDR2 YNNKEL (reference sequence). Trimming cost V 3 bases and J 7 bases; bases outside gene matches: 3. The CDR3 is 14 amino acids.

This rearrangement joins TRBV10-3 to TRBJ2-2, with D possibly being TRBD2 (6 bases). Germline CDR1 and CDR2: ENHRY and SYGVKD. The CDR3 covers 15 residues. V was shortened by 2 bases and J by 5 bases, with 12 bases between the two germline ends. For the CDR3, the DNA is TGTGCCATCAGTGAGGGCCGGGAGAAGACCGGGGAGCTGTTTTTT. This translates into CAISEGREKTGELFF.

The chain links TRBV29-1 to TRBJ1-2; D is possibly TRBD1 (5 bases). CDR3 length equals 12 residues. Germline V gene lookup returns CDR1 SQVTM and CDR2 ANQGSEA. The CDR3 reads CSKRRWGGGYTF. The CDR3 nucleotides read TGCAGTAAACGTCGGTGGGGCGGGGGCTACACCTTC. The full variable domain, completed using reference TRBV29-1 and TRBJ1-2, is SAVISQKPSRDICQRGTSLTIQCQVDSQVTMMFWYRQQPGQSLTLIATANQGSEATYESGFVIDKFPISRPNLTFSTLTVSNMSPEDSSIYLCSKRRWGGGYTFGSGTRLTVV.

V usage is TRBV14 and J usage is TRBJ2-3; 10 bases fit TRBD2. V lost 4 bases, J lost 2 bases, and 6 bases stayed unmatched. The CDR3 sequence is 16 residues long. Germline CDR1 and CDR2: SGHDN and FVKESK. The CDR3 spells CASSRAGGPYTDTQYF. The DNA of the CDR3 is TGTGCCAGCAGCCGAGCGGGGGGGCCCTACACAGATACGCAGTATTTT.

The V gene is TRBV4-1, the J gene TRBJ1-5; TRBD1 aligns across 7 bases. Germline V gives CDR1 MGHRA, CDR2 YSYEKL. The CDR3 contains 18 residues. V lost 1 base to trimming and J lost 5 bases; unmatched junction nucleotides: 14. The CDR3 nucleotides are TGCGCCAGCAGCCAAGTCCCGACAGGGCTTTCAGGATATCAGCCCCAGCATTTT. Its translation is CASSQVPTGLSGYQPQHF.

This chain uses TRBV30 with TRBJ1-2, with D hard to call. The germline V gene encodes CDR1 GTSNPN and CDR2 SVGIG (reference sequence). Trimming pared 4 bases from V and 4 bases from J, leaving 7 bases between. CDR3 length: 11 amino acids. The DNA of the CDR3 is TGTGCCTGGACAACAGCCTATGGCTACACCTTC. It translates to CAWTTAYGYTF.